This is a list of T cell receptor beta chains from one sample in a study of T-cell memory formation after mild COVID-19. One entry per CDR3 protein, called by TCRdb with MiXCR from the 5' RACE reads. This table holds a few hundred thousand distinct CDR3 sequences, 16% found once. The sample consisted of PBMCs or a T cell subset sorted from them (not recorded which). The receptors here all came from a man aged 18 to 30 who had mild COVID-19 (a few samples of this study predate the infection). Cell type and time point are not known. Each CDR3 is given with its conserved first and last residue. Fields, in order: CDR3 protein, CDR3 DNA, V gene, clone size, D gene, J gene. D genes are given only for firm matches. Clone size is not always given. Where it is, it says once, few, many or a class for expanded clones.

CDR3 protein: CATLDRGGYGYTF
CDR3 DNA: TGTGCCACCCTGGACAGGGGTGGTTATGGCTACACCTTC
V gene: TRBV27
clone size: few
D gene: TRBD1
J gene: TRBJ1-2

CDR3 protein: CASSPGLAGSDTQYF
CDR3 DNA: TGTGCCAGCAGCCCGGGACTAGCGGGTTCGGATACGCAGTATTTT
V gene: TRBV7-3
clone size: few
D gene: TRBD2
J gene: TRBJ2-3

CDR3 protein: CAWSQSPYEQYF
CDR3 DNA: TGTGCCTGGAGTCAATCGCCCTACGAGCAGTACTTC
V gene: TRBV30
clone size: -
D gene: -
J gene: TRBJ2-7

CDR3 protein: CASSLNREAEAFF
CDR3 DNA: TGTGCCAGCAGCTTAAACCGAGAAGCTGAAGCTTTCTTT
V gene: TRBV7-3
clone size: few
D gene: -
J gene: TRBJ1-1

CDR3 protein: CASSLDNKYEQYF
CDR3 DNA: TGCGCCAGCAGCTTGGATAACAAATACGAGCAGTACTTC
V gene: TRBV5-1
clone size: -
D gene: -
J gene: TRBJ2-7

CDR3 protein: CASRPTGNTGELFF
CDR3 DNA: TGCGCCAGCAGGCCGACAGGGAACACCGGGGAGCTGTTTTTT
V gene: TRBV5-1
clone size: many
D gene: -
J gene: TRBJ2-2

CDR3 protein: CASRQVEGAGYTF
CDR3 DNA: TGTGCCAGCAGACAGGTGGAGGGGGCCGGCTACACCTTC
V gene: TRBV11-2
clone size: -
D gene: TRBD1
J gene: TRBJ1-2

CDR3 protein: CASRKGEAPAFF
CDR3 DNA: TGTGCCAGCAGGAAAGGGGAGGCCCCAGCTTTCTTT
V gene: TRBV6-2/TRBV6-3
clone size: few
D gene: -
J gene: TRBJ1-1

CDR3 protein: CATSDYAAGGAETQYF
CDR3 DNA: TGTGCCACCAGTGATTATGCGGCAGGGGGGGCAGAGACCCAGTACTTC
V gene: TRBV24-1
clone size: -
D gene: -
J gene: TRBJ2-5

CDR3 protein: CASSLGDLANTGELFF
CDR3 DNA: TGCGCTAGCAGCTTGGGGGATCTCGCGAACACCGGGGAGCTGTTTTTT
V gene: TRBV5-1
clone size: few
D gene: -
J gene: TRBJ2-2

CDR3 protein: CSAREGPTEAFF
CDR3 DNA: TGCAGTGCTAGAGAGGGTCCCACTGAAGCTTTCTTT
V gene: TRBV20-1
clone size: many
D gene: -
J gene: TRBJ1-1

CDR3 protein: CASSPTAGGTEAFF
CDR3 DNA: TGCGCCAGCAGCCCAACGGCAGGGGGCACTGAAGCTTTCTTT
V gene: TRBV4-3
clone size: few
D gene: TRBD1
J gene: TRBJ1-1

CDR3 protein: CASSPLGSSIQYF
CDR3 DNA: TGTGCCAGCAGCCCCCTGGGTAGTTCCATTCAGTACTTC
V gene: TRBV7-6
clone size: few
D gene: -
J gene: TRBJ2-4

CDR3 protein: CASSLQGREQFF
CDR3 DNA: TGCGCCAGCAGCTTACAGGGGAGGGAGCAGTTCTTC
V gene: TRBV5-1
clone size: -
D gene: -
J gene: TRBJ2-1

CDR3 protein: CASTLGPPGVAQYF
CDR3 DNA: TGTGCCAGCACCCTCGGGCCCCCGGGGGTTGCGCAGTACTTC
V gene: TRBV2
clone size: few
D gene: -
J gene: TRBJ2-7